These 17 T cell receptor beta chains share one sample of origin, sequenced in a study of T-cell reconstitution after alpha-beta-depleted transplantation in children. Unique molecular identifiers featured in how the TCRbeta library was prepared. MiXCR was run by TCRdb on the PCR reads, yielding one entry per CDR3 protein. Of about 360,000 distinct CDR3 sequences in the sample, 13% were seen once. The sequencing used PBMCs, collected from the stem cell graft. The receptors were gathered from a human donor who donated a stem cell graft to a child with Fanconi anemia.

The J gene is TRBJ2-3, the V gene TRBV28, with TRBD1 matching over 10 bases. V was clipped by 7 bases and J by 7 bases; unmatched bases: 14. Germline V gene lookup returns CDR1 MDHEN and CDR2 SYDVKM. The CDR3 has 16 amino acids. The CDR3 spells CASTSADGTGVHTQYF. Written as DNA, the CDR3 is TGTGCCAGCACCAGCGCCGACGGGACAGGGGTACATACGCAGTATTTT.

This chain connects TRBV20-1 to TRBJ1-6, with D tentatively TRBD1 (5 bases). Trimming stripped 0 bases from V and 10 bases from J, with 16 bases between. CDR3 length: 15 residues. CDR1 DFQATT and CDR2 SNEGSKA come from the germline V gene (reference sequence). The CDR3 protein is CSAREIGQAASPLHF. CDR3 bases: TGCAGTGCTAGAGAAATCGGACAAGCGGCATCACCCCTCCACTTT.

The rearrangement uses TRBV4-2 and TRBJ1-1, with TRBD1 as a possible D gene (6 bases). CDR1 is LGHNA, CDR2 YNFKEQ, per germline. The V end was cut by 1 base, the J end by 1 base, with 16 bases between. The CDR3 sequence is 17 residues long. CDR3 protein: CASSQVSGQGGNTEAFF. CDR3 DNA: TGTGCCAGCAGCCAAGTGTCTGGACAAGGGGGGAACACTGAAGCTTTCTTT.

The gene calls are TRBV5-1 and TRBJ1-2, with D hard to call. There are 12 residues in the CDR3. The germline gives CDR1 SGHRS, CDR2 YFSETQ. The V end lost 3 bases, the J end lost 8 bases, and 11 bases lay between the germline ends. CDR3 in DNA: TGCGCCAGCAGCTCGGAGGGTGGCGGCTACACCTTC. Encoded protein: CASSSEGGGYTF.

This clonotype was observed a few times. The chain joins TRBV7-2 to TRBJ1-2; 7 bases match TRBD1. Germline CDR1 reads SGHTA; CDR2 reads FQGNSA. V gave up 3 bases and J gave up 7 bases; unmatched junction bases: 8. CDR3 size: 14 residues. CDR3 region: CASSFNRGVGGYTF. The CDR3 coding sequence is TGTGCCAGCAGCTTCAACAGGGGTGTCGGTGGCTACACCTTC.

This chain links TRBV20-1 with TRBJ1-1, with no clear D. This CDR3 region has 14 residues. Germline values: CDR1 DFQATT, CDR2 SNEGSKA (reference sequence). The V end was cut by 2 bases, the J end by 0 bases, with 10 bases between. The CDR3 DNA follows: TGCAGTGCTAGACTAGGGCACATGAACACTGAAGCTTTCTTT. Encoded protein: CSARLGHMNTEAFF.

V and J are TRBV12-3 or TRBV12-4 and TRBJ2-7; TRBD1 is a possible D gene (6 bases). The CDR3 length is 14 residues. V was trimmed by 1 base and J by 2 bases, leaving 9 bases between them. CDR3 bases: TGTGCCAGCAGTTTAGGGGGGCCCACCTACGAGCAGTACTTC. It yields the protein CASSLGGPTYEQYF.

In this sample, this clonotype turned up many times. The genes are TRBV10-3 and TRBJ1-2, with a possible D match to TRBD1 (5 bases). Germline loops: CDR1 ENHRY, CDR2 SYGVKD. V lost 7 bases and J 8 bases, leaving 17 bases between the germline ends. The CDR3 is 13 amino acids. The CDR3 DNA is TGTGCCATCACCGAGGGGAGGGAGCGCGGCTACACCTTC. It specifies CAITEGRERGYTF.

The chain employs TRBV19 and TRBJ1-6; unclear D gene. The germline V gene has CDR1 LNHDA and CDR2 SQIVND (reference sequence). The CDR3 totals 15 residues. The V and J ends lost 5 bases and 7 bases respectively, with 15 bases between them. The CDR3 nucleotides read TGTGCCAGTAGTTCCGGGCCAGCTCTGAATTCACCCCTCCACTTT. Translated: CASSSGPALNSPLHF.

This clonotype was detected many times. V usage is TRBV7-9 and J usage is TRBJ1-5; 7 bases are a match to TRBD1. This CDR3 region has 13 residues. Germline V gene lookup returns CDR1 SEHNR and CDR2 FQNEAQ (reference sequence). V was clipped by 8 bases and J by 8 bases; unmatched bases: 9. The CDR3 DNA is TGTGCCAGCGGCGGGCAGGGGGAAAAGCCCCAGCATTTT. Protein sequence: CASGGQGEKPQHF. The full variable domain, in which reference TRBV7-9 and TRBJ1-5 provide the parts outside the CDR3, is DTGVSQNPRHKITKRGQNVTFRCDPISEHNRLYWYRQTLGQGPEFLTYFQNEAQLEKSRLLSDRFSAERPKGSFSTLEIQRTEQGDSAMYLCASGGQGEKPQHFGDGTRLSIL.

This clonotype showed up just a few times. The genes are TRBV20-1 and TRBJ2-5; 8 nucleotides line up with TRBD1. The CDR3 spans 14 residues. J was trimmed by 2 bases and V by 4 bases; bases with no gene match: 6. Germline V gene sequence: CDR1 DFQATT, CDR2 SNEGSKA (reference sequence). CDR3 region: CSATPRTGQETQYF. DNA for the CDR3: TGCAGTGCTACCCCTAGGACAGGGCAAGAGACCCAGTACTTC.

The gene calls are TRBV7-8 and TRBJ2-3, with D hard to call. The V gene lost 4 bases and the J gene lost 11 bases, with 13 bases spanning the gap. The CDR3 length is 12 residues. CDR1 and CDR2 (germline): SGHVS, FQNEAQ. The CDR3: CASSSYGEEQYF. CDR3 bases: TGTGCCAGCAGCTCGTACGGTGAGGAGCAGTATTTT.

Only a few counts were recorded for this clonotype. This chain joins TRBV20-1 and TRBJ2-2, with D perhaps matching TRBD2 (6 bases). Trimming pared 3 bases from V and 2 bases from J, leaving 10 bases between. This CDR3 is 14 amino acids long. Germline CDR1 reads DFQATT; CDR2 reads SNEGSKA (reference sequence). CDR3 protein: CSARREANTGELFF. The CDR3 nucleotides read TGCAGTGCTAGGAGGGAGGCCAACACCGGGGAGCTGTTTTTT.

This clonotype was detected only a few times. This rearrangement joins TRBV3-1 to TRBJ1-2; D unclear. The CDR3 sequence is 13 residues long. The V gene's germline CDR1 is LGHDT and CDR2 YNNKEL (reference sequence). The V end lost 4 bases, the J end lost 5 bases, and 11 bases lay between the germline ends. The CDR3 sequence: CASSPGYLYGYTF. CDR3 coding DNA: TGTGCCAGCAGCCCCGGGTACCTATATGGCTACACCTTC.

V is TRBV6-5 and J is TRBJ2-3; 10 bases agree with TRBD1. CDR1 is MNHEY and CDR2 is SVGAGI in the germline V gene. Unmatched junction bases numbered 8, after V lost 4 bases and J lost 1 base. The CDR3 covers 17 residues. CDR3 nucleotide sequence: TGTGCCAGCAGTTCGAAGGGACAGGGGAAGGGCACAGATACGCAGTATTTT. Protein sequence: CASSSKGQGKGTDTQYF.

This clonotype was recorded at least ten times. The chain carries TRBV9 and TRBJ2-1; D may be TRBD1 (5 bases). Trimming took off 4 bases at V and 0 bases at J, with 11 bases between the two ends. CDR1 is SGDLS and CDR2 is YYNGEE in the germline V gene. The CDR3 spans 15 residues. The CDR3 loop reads CASSPGSGSYNEQFF. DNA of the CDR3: TGTGCCAGCAGCCCAGGGTCCGGCTCCTACAATGAGCAGTTCTTC.

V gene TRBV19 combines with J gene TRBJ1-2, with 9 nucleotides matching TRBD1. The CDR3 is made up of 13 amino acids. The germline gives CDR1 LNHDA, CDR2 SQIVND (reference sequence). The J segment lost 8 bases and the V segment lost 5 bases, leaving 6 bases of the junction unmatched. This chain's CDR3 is CASSPGTGLGYTF. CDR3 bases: TGTGCCAGTAGTCCTGGGACAGGGCTCGGCTACACCTTC. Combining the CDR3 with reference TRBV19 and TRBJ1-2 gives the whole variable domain DGGITQSPKYLFRKEGQNVTLSCEQNLNHDAMYWYRQDPGQGLRLIYYSQIVNDFQKGDIAEGYSVSREKKESFPLTVTSAQKNPTAFYLCASSPGTGLGYTFGSGTRLTVV.